This section outlines one T cell receptor beta chain sequence together with its context. Only in-frame clones appear in the TCRdb table, and some are missing; sequencing was by immunoSEQ multiplex PCR. The sample yields about 140,000 clones, about 80% seen once. The CDR3 length is 14 residues. The V end was cut by 4 bases, the J end by 4 bases, with 13 bases between. Per the germline V gene, CDR1 is GTSNPN and CDR2 is SVGIG (reference sequence). These data are taken from a study of blood T cell repertoires in COVID-19. The source of this sequence is a woman aged 50 to 60 who had recovered from COVID-19. Material for sequencing was PBMCs or T cells enriched from blood (not recorded which). The V and J genes are TRBV30 and TRBJ2-2; TRBD2 might be the D (6 bases). DNA of the CDR3: TGTGCCTGGATCCGCAAGGAGGGCACCGGGGAGCTGTTTTTT. Residues: CAWIRKEGTGELFF.